This T cell receptor (beta chain) was retrieved from a study of T cell changes during pregnancy in multiple sclerosis. Profiling relied on immunoSEQ multiplex PCR, and the TCRdb table lists in-frame clones only, not all of them. This table holds approximately 92,000 clones, approximately 95% found once. Trimming took 3 bases from V and 4 from J, leaving 6 bases between them. The CDR3 has 13 residues. The germline V gene has CDR1 SGHNT and CDR2 YENEEA. The source was peripheral blood, collected after pregnancy. The rearrangement joins TRBV11-3 to TRBJ2-2; maybe TRBD1 (5 bases). This clonotype was sampled from a female donor with multiple sclerosis, enrolled in a pregnancy study. Here the CDR3 DNA reads TGTGCCAGCAGCTTCAGGGTCACCGGGGAGCTGTTTTTT. It specifies CASSFRVTGELFF.